The rows below give T cell receptor beta chains drawn from one sample of a study of preoperative IRX-2 immunotherapy in early breast cancer. Libraries were prepared by immunoSEQ multiplex PCR; TCRdb keeps only in-frame clonotypes and omits some of them. This sample carries tens of thousands of clones, around 90% of them seen once, and the ten largest clones take 9.8%. The sample was gathered from a patient treated with IRX-2 immunotherapy. These receptors were taken from a human donor with breast cancer. Both conserved end residues are part of each CDR3. A D gene is named only where the DNA matches it firmly. Clone size is not always given. Where it is, it says once, few, many or a class for expanded clones.

v_gene,j_gene,abundance,d_gene,CDR3nt,CDR3aa
TRBV28,TRBJ2-2,few,.,TGTGCCAGCAGTTTAGCGCAGAACACCGGGGAGCTGTTTTTT,CASSLAQNTGELFF
TRBV5-8,TRBJ1-2,few,TRBD1,TGTGCCAGCAGCCTAAGGGACAGGGCTTCCTATGGCTACACCTTC,CASSLRDRASYGYTF
TRBV5-1,TRBJ2-1,.,TRBD2,TGCGCCAGCAGCTTGGGGAGACTAGCGGTACTCAATGAGCAGTTCTTC,CASSLGRLAVLNEQFF
TRBV4-3,TRBJ2-3,once,.,TGCGCCAGCAGCCAAGATCTTATCCGGGAAGCGATAGGCACAGATACGCAGTATTTT,CASSQDLIREAIGTDTQYF
TRBV6-6,TRBJ2-2,once,.,TGTGCCAGCAGTTACTCGAAGGGGACCGGGGAGCTGTTTTTT,CASSYSKGTGELFF
TRBV28,TRBJ2-3,.,.,TGTGCCAGCAGTTTATCCGGGAGCACAGATACGCAGTATTTT,CASSLSGSTDTQYF
TRBV4-3,TRBJ1-6,.,TRBD1,TGCGCCAGCAGCCAAGGGACTACAGGGGTGACTTCACCCCTCCACTTT,CASSQGTTGVTSPLHF
TRBV7-2,TRBJ1-5,.,.,TGTGCCAGCAGCTTAGTAGGGGACAAAAATCAGCCCCAGCATTTT,CASSLVGDKNQPQHF
TRBV25-1,TRBJ2-6,.,.,TGTGCCAGCAGTGATGACTACTCAGGGGAGGCCAACGTCCTGACTTTC,CASSDDYSGEANVLTF
TRBV5-6,TRBJ2-5,.,TRBD2,TGTGCCAGCAGCTTGGGGTGGCGGGGGGCACAAGAGACCCAGTACTTC,CASSLGWRGAQETQYF
TRBV6-4,TRBJ2-2,.,TRBD2,TGTGCCAGCAGTGAGGTAGCGGGAGCTACCGGGGAGCTGTTTTTT,CASSEVAGATGELFF
TRBV18,TRBJ2-3,.,.,TGTGCCAGCTCAGCGACTAGCACAGATACGCAGTATTTT,CASSATSTDTQYF
TRBV10-2,TRBJ1-1,once,TRBD1,TGCGCCAGCAGTGATTCAGGGGGCAGAAGCACTGAAGCTTTCTTT,CASSDSGGRSTEAFF
TRBV14,TRBJ2-3,.,.,TGTGCCAGCAGCCAGCAGGGATGGTGGACAGATACGCAGTATTTT,CASSQQGWWTDTQYF
TRBV9,TRBJ2-2,.,TRBD2,TGTGCCAGCAGCCGTTTGGGGGCGGGGGGGGCCCCCGGGGAGCTGTTTTTT,CASSRLGAGGAPGELFF
TRBV7-9,TRBJ1-1,.,.,TGTGCCAGCAGCTTAGACCGGGACCGACGGACTGAAGCTTTCTTT,CASSLDRDRRTEAFF
TRBV5-8,TRBJ1-2,.,.,TGTGCCAGCAGGTCACAGGGAGGATGGGGCTACACCTTC,CASRSQGGWGYTF
TRBV6-4,TRBJ2-2,.,TRBD1,TGTGCCAGCAGAACGACAGGACAGGGAGAGACCGGGGAGCTGTTTTTT,CASRTTGQGETGELFF
TRBV6-1,TRBJ1-3,.,.,TGTGCCAGCAGTGAAAATGGGAACGGAAACACCATATATTTT,CASSENGNGNTIYF
TRBV19,TRBJ1-2,few,TRBD1,TGTGCCAGTAGAAGAGGGACAGGGTGGGACGGCTACACCTTC,CASRRGTGWDGYTF
TRBV2,TRBJ2-1,.,TRBD1,TGTGCCAGCAGTGGCCCCCTGGGGGCAGGGGGCTATGAGCAGTTCTTC,CASSGPLGAGGYEQFF
TRBV7-9,TRBJ2-3,once,TRBD2,TGTGCCAGCAGCTTAGACGGCGGGGGGGGCACAGATACGCAGTATTTT,CASSLDGGGGTDTQYF
TRBV18,TRBJ1-2,.,.,TGTGCCAGCTCACCGCCGACAGAATCCTATGGCTACACCTTC,CASSPPTESYGYTF
TRBV11-3,TRBJ2-3,.,.,TGTGCCAGCACCCTAGGCCAGGGACACACAGATACGCAGTATTTT,CASTLGQGHTDTQYF
TRBV5-6,TRBJ2-5,.,.,TGTGCCAGCAGCTTCCGGGGGGCAAAGACCCAGTACTTC,CASSFRGAKTQYF
TRBV9,TRBJ1-1,.,.,TGTGCCAGCAACCCAGGAGGGGGGACCACTGAAGCTTTCTTT,CASNPGGGTTEAFF
TRBV11-2,TRBJ2-1,.,TRBD2,TGTGCCAGCAGCTTAGACTACGGAGCTAGCGGATACAATGAGCAGTTCTTC,CASSLDYGASGYNEQFF
TRBV2,TRBJ2-7,.,TRBD2,TGTGCCAGCAGTCCCCACTGGGGGCGGGAGGCTCACGAGCAGTACTTC,CASSPHWGREAHEQYF
TRBV5-4,TRBJ2-1,.,TRBD2,TGTGCCAGCAGCGCACGGACTAGCCCGCAGTTCTTC,CASSARTSPQFF
TRBV15,TRBJ2-2,.,TRBD2,TGTGCCACCAGCAGACCTAGCGGTTCCGGGGAGCTGTTTTTT,CATSRPSGSGELFF
TRBV6-1,TRBJ2-2,.,TRBD2,TGTGCCAGCAGTGATCCGGGACTAGCGGCGAACACCGGGGAGCTGTTTTTT,CASSDPGLAANTGELFF
TRBV27,TRBJ2-2,.,TRBD1,TGTGCCAGTCTCCGACAGGGCCCGGGGACCGGGGAGCTGTTTTTT,CASLRQGPGTGELFF
TRBV27,TRBJ2-3,.,.,TGTGCCAGCAGTTTAAATGGGGCGATCCCAGATACGCAGTATTTT,CASSLNGAIPDTQYF
TRBV28,TRBJ2-7,.,.,TGTGCCAGCAGTCCCGGAGGGAGTTACTACGAGCAGTACTTC,CASSPGGSYYEQYF
TRBV4-3,TRBJ1-1,.,.,TGCGCCAGCAGCCAAGATACGGGGGGCCTCACTGAAGCTTTCTTT,CASSQDTGGLTEAFF
TRBV29-1,TRBJ1-2,.,TRBD1,TGCAGCGTACGCAGGGGGAACTATGGCTACACCTTC,CSVRRGNYGYTF